The 5 T cell receptor beta chains below all came from one sample that was sequenced in a study of T cell responses to AZD1222 COVID-19 vaccine. Generated by immunoSEQ multiplex PCR, the TCRdb table keeps only in-frame clones and is missing some. The sample lists some 150,000 clones, roughly 93% occurring once. The sequencing used peripheral blood, collected on day 0 of AZD1222 vaccination. Every receptor here comes from an adult in good health.

This chain uses TRBV19 with TRBJ1-2; TRBD1 matches 9 bases. V was clipped by 7 bases and J by 8 bases; unmatched bases: 17. Germline V gene sequence: CDR1 LNHDA, CDR2 SQIVND (reference sequence). The CDR3 runs 16 residues. The CDR3 reads CASNYPGQGPLNGYTF. The CDR3 DNA sequence: TGTGCCAGTAATTACCCAGGACAGGGGCCCTTGAACGGCTACACCTTC.

The sample holds one count of this clone. The CDR3 sequence: CASSYQQTGGEQYF. In DNA, the CDR3 is TGTGCCAGCAGCTATCAACAGACAGGGGGCGAGCAGTACTTC. This chain links TRBV4-2 with TRBJ2-7; 9 bases fit TRBD1. Per the germline V gene, CDR1 is LGHNA and CDR2 is YNFKEQ. V gave up 5 bases and J gave up 6 bases; unmatched junction bases: 8. The CDR3 length is 14 residues.

The chain combines TRBV27 with TRBJ2-1; D is possibly TRBD2 (5 bases). Germline V gives CDR1 MNHEY, CDR2 SMNVEV (reference sequence). Trimming removed 5 bases from V and 0 bases from J, with 14 bases in between. The CDR3 is 16 residues long. The CDR3 here is CASSLSTDYSYNEQFF. The CDR3 DNA reads TGTGCCAGCAGTCTTAGTACTGACTACTCCTACAATGAGCAGTTCTTC.

The chain has TRBV9 and TRBJ2-2; D is ambiguous. Germline V lookup: CDR1 SGDLS, CDR2 YYNGEE. The CDR3 has 12 residues. Trimming left V 4 bases short and J 2 bases short, with 3 bases between. DNA for the CDR3: TGTGCCAGCAGCCTAAACACCGGGGAGCTGTTTTTT. It yields the protein CASSLNTGELFF.

The chain recombines TRBV7-2 with TRBJ2-7, with TRBD2 identical over 8 bases. Germline values: CDR1 SGHTA, CDR2 FQGNSA. CDR3 length equals 13 residues. With V trimmed by 7 bases and J by 5 bases, 7 bases remained unmatched. The chain's CDR3 is CASKSGGNHEQYF. In DNA form, the CDR3 reads TGTGCCAGCAAGAGCGGGGGCAATCACGAGCAGTACTTC.